A selection of T cell receptor beta chains follows, all from one sample in a study of cytomegalovirus exposure and HLA in healthy donors. Profiling relied on immunoSEQ multiplex PCR, and the TCRdb table lists in-frame clones only, not all of them. The sample holds under 200,000 clones; around 72% are singletons and the top ten take 2.5% to 3.5%. Sample: PBMCs. These receptor sequences come from a woman in her 50s in good health and CMV-seropositive. The CDR3 runs from the conserved cysteine through the conserved F or W. D genes are given only for firm matches. The size field is filled for only some rows; it gives once, few, many or a size class.

>TRBV19|14|.|.|TRBJ1-6
TGTGCCACTAGGCCCGGCAGGTCGAATTCACCCCTCCACTTT
CATRPGRSNSPLHF
>TRBV5-1|14|TRBD1|.|TRBJ1-4
TGCGCCAGCACAACCGGGACAGCTAATGAAAAACTGTTTTTT
CASTTGTANEKLFF
>TRBV7-2|15|.|.|TRBJ2-3
TGTGCCAGCAGCCGAGGAGCTGGGTATACAGATACGCAGTATTTT
CASSRGAGYTDTQYF
>TRBV5-1|15|.|.|TRBJ1-6
TGCGCCAGCCGCCTGGGGGGGGGCCATAATTCACCCCTCCACTTT
CASRLGGGHNSPLHF
>TRBV18|15|.|few|TRBJ2-3
TGTGCCAGCTCACAAGCTGGGGGGAACACAGATACGCAGTATTTT
CASSQAGGNTDTQYF
>TRBV5-1|14|.|.|TRBJ1-1
TGCGCCAGCAGCTTGTTAGGGGGGGACGGTGAAGCTTTCTTT
CASSLLGGDGEAFF
>TRBV29-1|13|.|few|TRBJ1-5
TGCAGCGTTGGGAGGGGCAAGGATCAGCCCCAGCATTTT
CSVGRGKDQPQHF
>TRBV6-6|13|.|few|TRBJ2-1
TGTGCCAGCAGTGAGACTACCTACAATGAGCAGTTCTTC
CASSETTYNEQFF
>TRBV6-4|14|.|.|TRBJ1-6
TGTGCCAGCAGTGTCACAGGTTTGGGTTCACCCCTCCACTTT
CASSVTGLGSPLHF
>TRBV9|13|TRBD2|.|TRBJ2-7
TGTGCCAGCAGCGGGGGGGGAGTAGACGAGCAGTACTTC
CASSGGGVDEQYF
>TRBV19|15|.|once|TRBJ2-6
TGTGCCAGTAGCCCTAGGTTTACTGGGGCCAACGGCCTGACTTTC
CASSPRFTGANGLTF
>TRBV18|14|.|.|TRBJ2-3
TGTGCCAGCTCACCACAGGGGAATCGCGATACGCAGTATTTT
CASSPQGNRDTQYF
>TRBV5-1|14|.|.|TRBJ1-2
TGCGCCAGCAGCCGTTCCGGGGACTCTTATGGCTACACCTTC
CASSRSGDSYGYTF
>TRBV11-3|13|.|once|TRBJ1-5
TGTGCCAGCAGCTTAGAAGGAGATCAGCCCCAGCATTTT
CASSLEGDQPQHF
>TRBV7-2|13|.|.|TRBJ1-3
TGTGCCAGCAGCTTAGGCGGGACCGCTTCCATATATTTT
CASSLGGTASIYF
>TRBV7-9|11|.|.|TRBJ1-1
TGTGCCAGCAGCTTCTACACTGAAGCTTTCTTT
CASSFYTEAFF
>TRBV7-8|14|TRBD2|.|TRBJ2-1
TGTGCCAGCAGCCCCTCAGGACTAGATCTTTTGCAGTTCTTC
CASSPSGLDLLQFF
>TRBV9|16|TRBD2|.|TRBJ2-3
TGTGCCAGCCATCGTATAGGGGTCCTAGCGGTGCATACGCAGTATTTT
CASHRIGVLAVHTQYF
>TRBV7-9|14|.|.|TRBJ2-7
TGTGCCAGCGGTCCGAGGTCTTCCTTCTACGAGCAGTACTTC
CASGPRSSFYEQYF
>TRBV29-1|18|TRBD2|.|TRBJ2-1
TGCAGCGTTGGGGGGGCCCGAACTAGCGGGAGAGGTTACAATGAGCAGTTCTTC
CSVGGARTSGRGYNEQFF
>TRBV18|16|.|.|TRBJ1-2
TGTGCCAGCTCACCTACGCAGGCAGGGGTGGGGTATGGCTACACCTTC
CASSPTQAGVGYGYTF
>TRBV5-1|15|TRBD1|.|TRBJ2-1
TGCGCCAGCAGCGGAGGGACAGGGACCTACAATGAGCAGTTCTTC
CASSGGTGTYNEQFF
>TRBV11-3|16|TRBD1|.|TRBJ1-1
TGTGCCAGCAGCTTCTACGGACAGGGAGCTTTGAGGGAAGCTTTCTTT
CASSFYGQGALREAFF
>TRBV28|15|.|.|TRBJ1-2
TGTGCCAGCAGTTTGAAGGGGACAATTAACTATGGCTACACCTTC
CASSLKGTINYGYTF
>TRBV15|14|TRBD1|.|TRBJ1-5
TGTGCCACCAGCATAGACAGGGGCAATCAGCCCCAGCATTTT
CATSIDRGNQPQHF
>TRBV2|15|TRBD1|.|TRBJ2-2
TGTGCCAGCAGCCTTTTCCGGGACAGGGCCGGGGAGCTGTTTTTT
CASSLFRDRAGELFF
>TRBV7-5|15|.|.|TRBJ1-4
TGTGCCAGAAGCTTAGAGGGACAACCTAATGAAAAACTGTTTTTT
CARSLEGQPNEKLFF
>TRBV11-3|19|TRBD2|.|TRBJ2-1
TGTGCCAGCAGCCCACGGGGGTCGGCGGGAGCGGGTTTCGACAATGAGCAGTTCTTC
CASSPRGSAGAGFDNEQFF
>TRBV2|14|.|.|TRBJ1-5
TGTGCCAGCAGTGTCCTCTTGGGCGAGCAGCCCCAGCATTTT
CASSVLLGEQPQHF
>TRBV4-3|15|.|.|TRBJ2-6
TGCGCCAGCAGCCCCCGGACTGTGGGGGCCAACGTCCTGACTTTC
CASSPRTVGANVLTF
>TRBV23-1|18|TRBD1|few|TRBJ1-2
TGCGCCAGCTCTAACAAGCACCGGGACAGGGGGAATTACGGTGGCTACACCTTC
CASSNKHRDRGNYGGYTF
>TRBV6-6|13|TRBD2|.|TRBJ2-1
TGTGCCAGCAGTTATGAGAGCGGGAAGGAGCAGTTCTTC
CASSYESGKEQFF
>TRBV15|20|TRBD2|.|TRBJ2-3
TGTGCCACCAGCAGAGACTTCTTGGGGGTAGCGGGGTCACGCACAGATACGCAGTATTTT
CATSRDFLGVAGSRTDTQYF
>TRBV30|12|TRBD1|few|TRBJ1-1
TGTGCCGGTGACAGGGTGAACACTGAAGCTTTCTTT
CAGDRVNTEAFF
>TRBV5-5|11|.|.|TRBJ2-7
TGTGCCAGCAGCTCGAGTTACGAGCAGTACTTC
CASSSSYEQYF
>TRBV5-6|17|.|.|TRBJ2-2
TGTGCCAGCAGCTTGCAGTACCAGATTCGGAACACCGGGGAGCTGTTTTTT
CASSLQYQIRNTGELFF
>TRBV6-5|15|.|.|TRBJ1-1
TGTGCCAGCAGTTACTCCGGCAGGGTGAACACTGAAGCTTTCTTT
CASSYSGRVNTEAFF
>TRBV7-2|17|TRBD2|.|TRBJ2-3
TGTGCCAGCAGTCGGGCGGCTAGCGGGGCACTCACAGATACGCAGTATTTT
CASSRAASGALTDTQYF
>TRBV7-9|14|TRBD1|.|TRBJ1-4
TGTGCCAGCAGTTTGACAGGGAGGAATGAAAAACTGTTTTTT
CASSLTGRNEKLFF
>TRBV10-2|13|.|.|TRBJ2-7
TGCGCCAGCAGTGAATCGGGAGCCTACGAGCAGTACTTC
CASSESGAYEQYF
>TRBV29-1|13|.|.|TRBJ2-1
TGCAGCGGGGATAGCGGCAGAAGCAATGAGCAGTTCTTC
CSGDSGRSNEQFF
>TRBV10-3|12|TRBD1|.|TRBJ2-3
TGTGCCATCAGCGACAGGGCAGATACGCAGTATTTT
CAISDRADTQYF
>TRBV10-3|15|TRBD1|.|TRBJ1-3
TGTGCCATCACTAAGGGACAGGGACTTGGAAACACCATATATTTT
CAITKGQGLGNTIYF
>TRBV6-1|15|.|.|TRBJ2-6
TGTGCCAGCAGTGAAACTTTCTCTGGGGCCAACGTCCTGACTTTC
CASSETFSGANVLTF
>TRBV6-5|14|.|.|TRBJ2-1
TGTGCCAGCAGCCGCGGGTCCTCCTACAATGAGCAGTTCTTC
CASSRGSSYNEQFF
>TRBV6-1|14|TRBD1|.|TRBJ1-1
TGTGCCAGCACCCCAACAAAGGACAGGGTTTTTGCTTTCTTT
CASTPTKDRVFAFF
>TRBV30|16|.|.|TRBJ1-2
TGTGCCTGGAGTGTACTAAACGCTGGAGACCTCTATGGCTACACCTTC
CAWSVLNAGDLYGYTF
>TRBV2|13|.|.|TRBJ1-2
TGTGCCAGCAGTGACCGACAGAACTATGGCTACACCTTC
CASSDRQNYGYTF
>TRBV7-3|17|TRBD2|.|TRBJ2-2
TGTGCCAGCAGCTCTGGACTAGCGGACGCGAACACCGGGGAGCTGTTTTTT
CASSSGLADANTGELFF
>TRBV27|17|TRBD2|.|TRBJ2-1
TGTGCCAGCAGGGCCCATCGGACTAGCGGGAGATTCGGGGAGCAGTTCTTC
CASRAHRTSGRFGEQFF
>TRBV27|13|.|.|TRBJ1-5
TGTGCCAGCAGTATCGACACCAATCAGCCCCAGCATTTT
CASSIDTNQPQHF
>TRBV27|16|TRBD1|.|TRBJ1-1
TGTGCCAGCAGTCCCCTGGGGGACAGGATGAACACTGAAGCTTTCTTT
CASSPLGDRMNTEAFF